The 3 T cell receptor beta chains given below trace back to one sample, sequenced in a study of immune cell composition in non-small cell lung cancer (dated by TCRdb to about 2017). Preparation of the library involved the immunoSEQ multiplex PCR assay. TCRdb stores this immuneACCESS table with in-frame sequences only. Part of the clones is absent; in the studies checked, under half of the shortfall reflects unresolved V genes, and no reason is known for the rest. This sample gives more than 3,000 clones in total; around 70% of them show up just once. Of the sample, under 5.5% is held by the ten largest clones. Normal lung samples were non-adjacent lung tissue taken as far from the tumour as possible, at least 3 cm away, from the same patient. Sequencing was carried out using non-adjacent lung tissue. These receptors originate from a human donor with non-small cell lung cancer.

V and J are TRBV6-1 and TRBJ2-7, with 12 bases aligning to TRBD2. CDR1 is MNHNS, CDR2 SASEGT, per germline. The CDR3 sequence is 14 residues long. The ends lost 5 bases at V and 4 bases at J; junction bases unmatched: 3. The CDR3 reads CASSLTSGGYEQYF. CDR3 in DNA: TGTGCCAGCAGTCTGACTAGCGGGGGTTACGAGCAGTACTTC.

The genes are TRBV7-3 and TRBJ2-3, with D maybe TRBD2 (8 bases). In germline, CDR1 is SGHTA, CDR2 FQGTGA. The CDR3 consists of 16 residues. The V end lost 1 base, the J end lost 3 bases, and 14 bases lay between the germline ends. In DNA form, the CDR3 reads TGTGCCAGCAGCTTAAACGGGAGGGGGCCTACAGATACGCAGTATTTT. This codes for CASSLNGRGPTDTQYF. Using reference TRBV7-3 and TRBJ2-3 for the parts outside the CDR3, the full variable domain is GAGVSQTPSNKVTEKGKYVELRCDPISGHTALYWYRQSLGQGPEFLIYFQGTGAADDSGLPNDRFFAVRPEGSVSTLKIQRTERGDSAVYLCASSLNGRGPTDTQYFGPGTRLTVL.

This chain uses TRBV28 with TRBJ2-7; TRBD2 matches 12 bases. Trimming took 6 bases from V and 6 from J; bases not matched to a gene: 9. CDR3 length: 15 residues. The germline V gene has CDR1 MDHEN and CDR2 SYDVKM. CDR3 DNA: TGTGCCAGCAGCGCGAGGACTAGCGGGATTGGCGAGCAGTACTTC. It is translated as CASSARTSGIGEQYF.